The following is a T cell receptor beta chain sequence with its context. The antigen remains undetermined. The germline V gene encodes CDR1 MNHEY and CDR2 SVGAGI. This CDR3 is built from 18 residues. Trimming stripped 0 bases from V and 0 bases from J, with 17 bases between. The entry originates in a study of blood T cells in healthy people across ages. Using a J-beta primer mix together with a sample-barcoded 5' primer, a second PCR was run for about 6 to 12 cycles. MiXCR, applied by TCRdb to the 5' RACE reads, yields one record per CDR3 protein. The data contain fewer than 950,000 distinct CDR3 sequences, about 37% of them singletons. Findings and limits, study-wide: The recorded TCR beta diversity per million T cells decreased in a roughly linear manner with age.

The material sequenced was blood. This chain joins TRBV6-5 and TRBJ2-5; D is unresolved. This receptor was taken from a man younger than 35 in good health. In DNA, the CDR3 is TGTGCCAGCAGTTACTCGTTGCCACCCCGAGCAGACCAAGAGACCCAGTACTTC. Amino acids: CASSYSLPPRADQETQYF.